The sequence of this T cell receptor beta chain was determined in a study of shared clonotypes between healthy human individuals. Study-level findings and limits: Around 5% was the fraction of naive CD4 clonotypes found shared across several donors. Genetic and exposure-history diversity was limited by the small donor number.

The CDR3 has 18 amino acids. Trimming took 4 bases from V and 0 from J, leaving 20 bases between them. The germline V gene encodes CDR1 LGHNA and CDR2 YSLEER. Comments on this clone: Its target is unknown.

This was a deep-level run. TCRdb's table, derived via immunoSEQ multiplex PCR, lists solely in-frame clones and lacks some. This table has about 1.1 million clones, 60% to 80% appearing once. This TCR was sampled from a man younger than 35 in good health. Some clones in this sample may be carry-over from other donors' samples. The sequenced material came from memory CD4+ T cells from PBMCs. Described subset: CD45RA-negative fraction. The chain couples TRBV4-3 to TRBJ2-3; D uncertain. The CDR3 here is CASSPSLPRTPSTDTQYF. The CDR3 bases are TGCGCCAGCAGCCCTTCACTCCCACGCACTCCTAGCACAGATACGCAGTATTTT.